This passage covers 18 T cell receptor beta chains from one sample sequenced in a study of cytomegalovirus exposure and HLA in healthy donors. The PCR contained 60 Vbeta and 13 Jbeta primers. Repertoires were generated with immunoSEQ multiplex PCR, while TCRdb's copy carries only in-frame clones and drops some. The repertoire consists of over 150,000 clones, with roughly 79% occurring once and the leading ten covering about 3%. Sequencing was done on a sample of PBMCs. Receptors originate from a male donor in good health and CMV-seronegative.

This sequence joins TRBV6-4 and TRBJ2-1; maybe TRBD2 (6 bases). The CDR3 runs to 16 residues. Per germline, CDR1 MRHNA and CDR2 SNTAGT. V lost 6 bases to trimming and J lost 9 bases, with 24 bases between them. CDR3 nucleotides: TGTGCCAGCAGCCCAGATTGGACCCTACCCGGGGGTGAGCAGTTCTTC. Amino acids: CASSPDWTLPGGEQFF.

The gene calls are TRBV13 and TRBJ2-1; maybe TRBD1 (5 bases). This CDR3 has 12 residues. The germline V and J ends were trimmed by 3 bases and 10 bases, with 10 bases remaining between them. CDR1 PRHDT and CDR2 FYEKMQ come from the germline V gene (reference sequence). CDR3 protein: CASSFQGIEQFF. In nucleotides, the CDR3 is TGTGCCAGCAGCTTTCAGGGTATAGAGCAGTTCTTC.

The chain has TRBV30 and TRBJ1-3; no clear D gene. Trimming removed 8 bases at V and 0 bases at J, with 8 bases between. Germline CDR1 GTSNPN, CDR2 SVGIG (reference sequence). The CDR3 is 12 amino acids. CDR3 DNA: TGTGCCGTGGGAGTCTCTGGAAACACCATATATTTT. It specifies CAVGVSGNTIYF.

The V call is TRBV2, the J call TRBJ2-7; unclear D gene. Germline V CDR1 and CDR2: SNHLY, FYNNEI. CDR3 length equals 11 residues. The V and J ends lost 6 bases and 3 bases respectively, with 6 bases between them. CDR3 sequence: CASRGFYEQYF. In DNA form, the CDR3 reads TGTGCCAGCAGGGGCTTCTACGAGCAGTACTTC.

The gene calls are TRBV11-2 and TRBJ2-7, with 8 bases lining up with TRBD2. Germline V gene lookup returns CDR1 SGHAT and CDR2 FQNNGV. V dropped 5 bases and J dropped 0; count of bases not matched to a gene: 6. The CDR3 is 15 residues long. For the CDR3, the DNA is TGTGCCAGCAGCCTTCCGGGAGGGACCTCCTACGAGCAGTACTTC. Its protein product is CASSLPGGTSYEQYF.

The chain uses TRBV6-5 and TRBJ1-5, with 8 bases aligning to TRBD1. Germline assignment: CDR1 MNHEY and CDR2 SVGAGI. After removal of 6 bases from V and 3 bases from J, the junction contained 4 bases not matched to a gene. The length of the CDR3 is 14 residues. CDR3 loop: CASRLTGDNQPQHF. The CDR3 DNA follows: TGTGCCAGCAGGCTGACAGGGGACAATCAGCCCCAGCATTTT.

This chain uses TRBV25-1 with TRBJ2-3, with a tentative D call TRBD1 (8 bases). V was trimmed by 2 bases and J by 3 bases, leaving 12 bases between them. This CDR3 has 15 amino acids. Germline values: CDR1 MGHDK, CDR2 SYGVNS. CDR3: CASSEDRGGTDTQYF. In nucleotides, the CDR3 is TGTGCCAGCAGTGAAGACAGGGGAGGGACAGATACGCAGTATTTT.

This chain uses TRBV29-1 with TRBJ1-2; TRBD1 is a possible D gene (6 bases). This CDR3 comprises 12 residues. Germline loops: CDR1 SQVTM, CDR2 ANQGSEA. Deletions cut 3 bases from V and 8 bases from J, with 13 bases between. The DNA of the CDR3 is TGCAGCGTTGAGAGACAGGTGTGGGGCTACACCTTC. This codes for CSVERQVWGYTF.

CDR3 loop: CASSLVGTGDTQYF. The CDR3 DNA reads as TGTGCCAGCAGCTTAGTAGGGACTGGAGATACGCAGTATTTT. This chain connects TRBV11-3 to TRBJ2-3; a weak D match, TRBD2 (6 bases). The CDR3 has 14 residues. Germline CDR1 is SGHNT and CDR2 is YENEEA. Trimming removed 1 base from V and 5 bases from J, with 10 bases in between.

The rearrangement joins TRBV13 to TRBJ2-1, with TRBD2 matching over 10 bases. J was trimmed by 4 bases and V by 2 bases; bases with no gene match: 8. This CDR3 is 17 amino acids long. The germline V gene has CDR1 PRHDT and CDR2 FYEKMQ (reference sequence). CDR3 loop: CASSLQTSGMTYNEQFF. Here the CDR3 DNA reads TGTGCCAGCAGCTTACAAACTAGCGGGATGACGTACAATGAGCAGTTCTTC.

DNA of the CDR3: TGTGCCAGCCAATGGAGAGTCGGTGGGCAGCCCCAGCATTTT. It translates to CASQWRVGGQPQHF. J is TRBJ1-5 and V is TRBV28; unclear D gene. V lost 8 bases and J lost 7, with 18 bases in between. Germline assignment: CDR1 MDHEN and CDR2 SYDVKM. This CDR3 contains 14 residues. The complete variable domain, with remaining parts taken from reference TRBV28 and TRBJ1-5, reads DVKVTQSSRYLVKRTGEKVFLECVQDMDHENMFWYRQDPGLGLRLIYFSYDVKMKEKGDIPEGYSVSREKKERFSLILESASTNQTSMYLCASQWRVGGQPQHFGDGTRLSIL.

The chain employs TRBV28 and TRBJ1-5; D not resolved. This CDR3 has 11 amino acids. CDR1 is MDHEN and CDR2 is SYDVKM in the germline V gene. V was shortened by 4 bases and J by 5 bases, with 3 bases between the two germline ends. This chain's CDR3 is CASSSDQPQHF. The CDR3 region has the DNA TGTGCCAGCAGTTCTGATCAGCCCCAGCATTTT.

In nucleotides, the CDR3 is TGTGCCCGAGGGACAGGGGGCGCGGATCAGCCCCAGCATTTT. It specifies CARGTGGADQPQHF. The V gene is TRBV2, the J gene TRBJ1-5; the match to TRBD1 covers 12 bases. V lost 11 bases and J lost 5; bases outside the gene matches: 7. The CDR3 sequence is 14 residues long. Germline values: CDR1 SNHLY, CDR2 FYNNEI.

This chain links TRBV7-2 with TRBJ2-2, with D possibly matching TRBD2 (5 bases). The CDR3 runs to 15 residues. The V gene's germline CDR1 is SGHTA and CDR2 FQGNSA. V lost 6 bases, J lost 6 bases, and 17 bases lay in between. CDR3 amino acids: CASRPGDRNSGELFF. CDR3 in DNA: TGTGCCAGCAGACCCGGGGATAGAAATTCCGGGGAGCTGTTTTTT.

The chain employs TRBV19 and TRBJ2-3, with TRBD2 identical over 7 bases. The V segment lost 1 base and the J segment 0 bases; nucleotides outside the gene matches: 4. From germline, CDR1 is LNHDA and CDR2 SQIVND (reference sequence). The CDR3 runs 16 residues. CDR3 protein: CASSIGSGVSTDTQYF. For the CDR3, the DNA is TGTGCCAGTAGTATAGGGAGCGGGGTGAGCACAGATACGCAGTATTTT.

The CDR3 protein is CASSLLQSTDTQYF. The CDR3 DNA reads TGCGCCAGCAGCTTGCTTCAGAGCACAGATACGCAGTATTTT. The rearrangement uses TRBV5-1 and TRBJ2-3, with unresolved D. The CDR3 sequence is 14 residues long. Germline CDR1 is SGHRS and CDR2 is YFSETQ. V was trimmed by 1 base and J by 0 bases, leaving 6 bases between them.

The chain employs TRBV30 and TRBJ2-5; maybe TRBD1 (5 bases). The J call is uncertain, as TRBJ2-7 better fits the DNA end. Per germline, CDR1 GTSNPN and CDR2 SVGIG (reference sequence). The CDR3 extends over 14 amino acids. The DNA of the CDR3 is TGTGCCTGGGGACACGGCCTTTCCCCCTACGAGCAGTACTTC. Amino acid sequence: CAWGHGLSPYEQYF.

The chain recombines TRBV9 with TRBJ2-1; 8 bases align to TRBD2. Germline loops: CDR1 SGDLS, CDR2 YYNGEE. V dropped 7 bases and J dropped 5; count of bases not matched to a gene: 14. CDR3 length: 16 residues. CDR3 region: CASGSAGGRINNEQFF. CDR3 in DNA: TGTGCCAGCGGATCGGCCGGCGGGAGGATCAACAATGAGCAGTTCTTC.